What follows are 23 T cell receptor beta chains derived from one specimen sequenced in a study of T-cell reconstitution after alpha-beta-depleted transplantation in children. During its preparation, the TCRbeta library received unique molecular identifiers. TCRdb redid the calling of the PCR reads with MiXCR, one entry per CDR3 protein. The repertoire includes approximately 520,000 distinct CDR3 sequences, approximately 32% of them detected once, and 2% to 2.5% sits in the top ten. The sample consisted of PBMCs from the stem cell graft donor, taken from the stem cell graft. The origin of the receptors is a human donor who donated a stem cell graft to a child with aplastic anemia.

The chain uses TRBV28 and TRBJ2-7; 7 nucleotides match TRBD1. The CDR3 is 14 amino acids. In germline, CDR1 is MDHEN, CDR2 SYDVKM. Unmatched junction bases numbered 3, after V lost 1 base and J lost 3 bases. CDR3 sequence: CASSLFGTVYEQYV. The CDR3 region has the DNA TGTGCCAGCAGTTTATTTGGGACAGTCTACGAGCAGTACGTC.

This chain links TRBV9 with TRBJ2-2; possibly TRBD2 for D (5 bases). Germline assignment: CDR1 SGDLS and CDR2 YYNGEE. The V end lost 0 bases, the J end lost 4 bases, and 10 bases lay between the germline ends. The length of the CDR3 is 15 residues. The CDR3 region is CASSVAQDSTGELFF. DNA for the CDR3: TGTGCCAGCAGCGTAGCCCAGGACTCCACCGGGGAGCTGTTTTTT. Supplemented by reference TRBV9 and TRBJ2-2, the full variable domain reads DSGVTQTPKHLITATGQRVTLRCSPRSGDLSVYWYQQSLDQGLQFLIQYYNGEERAKGNILERFSAQQFPDLHSELNLSSLELGDSALYFCASSVAQDSTGELFFGEGSRLTVL.

This clonotype was seen repeatedly, ten times or more. The rearrangement links TRBV29-1 to TRBJ1-1, with D possibly being TRBD1 (6 bases). Germline CDR1 and CDR2: SQVTM and ANQGSEA. CDR3 length: 13 amino acids. V was shortened by 4 bases and J by 1 base, with 10 bases between the two germline ends. CDR3 in amino acids: CSVVTGKNTEAFF. The CDR3 DNA reads as TGCAGCGTTGTAACAGGGAAGAACACTGAAGCTTTCTTT. Combining the CDR3 with reference TRBV29-1 and TRBJ1-1 gives the whole variable domain SAVISQKPSRDICQRGTSLTIQCQVDSQVTMMFWYRQQPGQSLTLIATANQGSEATYESGFVIDKFPISRPNLTFSTLTVSNMSPEDSSIYLCSVVTGKNTEAFFGQGTRLTVV.

The chain couples TRBV7-9 to TRBJ2-5, with TRBD2 matching over 7 bases. The V gene's germline CDR1 is SEHNR and CDR2 FQNEAQ (reference sequence). CDR3 length: 13 amino acids. V lost 10 bases and J lost 4; bases outside the gene matches: 9. CDR3 in DNA: TGTGCCAATGAGGGGAGGGGTCGAGAGACCCAGTACTTC. It yields the protein CANEGRGRETQYF. The full variable domain, in which reference TRBV7-9 and TRBJ2-5 provide the parts outside the CDR3, is DTGVSQNPRHKITKRGQNVTFRCDPISEHNRLYWYRQTLGQGPEFLTYFQNEAQLEKSRLLSDRFSAERPKGSFSTLEIQRTEQGDSAMYLCANEGRGRETQYFGPGTRLLVL.

This chain connects TRBV6-5 to TRBJ2-1; 14 nucleotides agree with TRBD2. The CDR3 has 15 residues. The trim removed 4 bases at V and 9 bases at J, leaving 5 bases unmatched. Germline V CDR1 and CDR2: MNHEY, SVGAGI. Here the CDR3 DNA reads TGTGCCAGCAGTTTAGGGACTAGCGGGAGCGGTGAGCAGTTCTTC. Translated, it gives CASSLGTSGSGEQFF.

The sample holds a few counts of this clonotype. V is TRBV20-1 and J is TRBJ2-1; 8 nucleotides line up with TRBD2. Germline V CDR1 and CDR2: DFQATT, SNEGSKA (reference sequence). The CDR3 has 17 amino acids. Trimming removed 3 bases from V and 9 bases from J; junction bases left unmatched: 19. Written as DNA, the CDR3 is TGCAGTGCTAGGCTGATCGGCGGCGGGAGGATTGGCGGTGAGCAGTTCTTC. It specifies CSARLIGGGRIGGEQFF.

This clonotype was observed at least ten times. The chain carries TRBV12-3 or TRBV12-4 and TRBJ2-7; D is undetermined. Trimming shortened V by 3 bases and J by 1 base, and 7 bases separated the two germline ends. The CDR3 is made up of 13 amino acids. The CDR3 DNA reads as TGTGCCAGCAGTTTTGGGCTTTCCTACGAGCAGTACTTC. Its protein is CASSFGLSYEQYF.

This clonotype has only one observation. The V and J genes are TRBV29-1 and TRBJ2-1; perhaps TRBD2 as D (5 bases). The CDR3 has 15 residues. The ends were cut back, 1 base at V and 9 bases at J, with 19 bases in the middle. Per the germline V gene, CDR1 is SQVTM and CDR2 is ANQGSEA. CDR3 DNA sequence: TGCAGCGTTGAAGGGACTCGGGTCGGAATCTTTGAGCAGTTCTTC. This codes for CSVEGTRVGIFEQFF.

The V gene is TRBV5-1, the J gene TRBJ1-6; maybe TRBD1 (5 bases). CDR1 and CDR2 from the germline V gene are SGHRS and YFSETQ. Trimming removed 0 bases from V and 6 bases from J, with 19 bases in between. The length of the CDR3 is 18 residues. The CDR3, as DNA: TGCGCCAGCAGCTTGGAAGCCGGGACGCCAGACTTTAATTCACCCCTCCACTTT. Translating it yields CASSLEAGTPDFNSPLHF. Drawing the rest from reference TRBV5-1 and TRBJ1-6, the complete variable domain is KAGVTQTPRYLIKTRGQQVTLSCSPISGHRSVSWYQQTPGQGLQFLFEYFSETQRNKGNFPGRFSGRQFSNSRSEMNVSTLELGDSALYLCASSLEAGTPDFNSPLHFGNGTRLTVT.

This clonotype appeared a few times. This chain joins TRBV5-1 and TRBJ1-1, with a possible D match to TRBD1 (5 bases). This CDR3 is 16 amino acids long. The germline V gene encodes CDR1 SGHRS and CDR2 YFSETQ. V was clipped by 4 bases and J by 0 bases, with 16 bases between them. CDR3 sequence reads: CASSPLRGGLNTEAFF. CDR3 DNA sequence: TGCGCCAGCAGCCCACTCCGGGGGGGGTTGAACACTGAAGCTTTCTTT.

The rearrangement uses TRBV19 and TRBJ1-4; the D is unclear. CDR1 is LNHDA, CDR2 SQIVND, per germline (reference sequence). CDR3 length: 12 residues. The germline V and J ends were trimmed by 8 bases and 11 bases, with 15 bases remaining between them. The CDR3 is CASSEGRTKLFF. The CDR3 DNA follows: TGTGCCAGTTCGGAGGGTCGCACGAAACTGTTTTTT.

The CDR3 nucleotides read TGTGCCACCGGGGATACTGGAAACACCATATATTTT. Protein product: CATGDTGNTIYF. The chain uses TRBV24-1 and TRBJ1-3; D not certain. The CDR3 is made up of 12 amino acids. The germline gives CDR1 KGHDR, CDR2 SFDVKD. V was pared by 9 bases and J by 2 bases, with 7 bases between.

The chain employs TRBV7-9 and TRBJ2-1; D uncertain. The V end was cut by 5 bases, the J end by 1 base, with 9 bases between. The germline V gene has CDR1 SEHNR and CDR2 FQNEAQ (reference sequence). CDR3 length: 14 amino acids. CDR3 in amino acids: CASSLRLSYNEQFF. Written as DNA, the CDR3 is TGTGCCAGCAGCCTAAGACTGTCCTACAATGAGCAGTTCTTC.

This chain links TRBV5-1 with TRBJ2-2; no reliable D call. V gave up 2 bases and J gave up 0 bases, with 8 bases separating them. The germline CDR1 and CDR2 sequences are SGHRS and YFSETQ. CDR3 size: 15 residues. CDR3: CASSFSGPNTGELFF. CDR3 nucleotide sequence: TGCGCCAGCAGCTTTTCAGGCCCGAACACCGGGGAGCTGTTTTTT.

V and J are TRBV7-2 and TRBJ2-1; TRBD2 agrees at 7 bases. The germline V gene encodes CDR1 SGHTA and CDR2 FQGNSA. The CDR3 length is 12 residues. V shed 7 bases, J shed 10 bases, and the junction held 7 bases outside the gene matches. The CDR3 region is CASTPSGAEQFF. DNA of the CDR3: TGTGCCAGCACTCCCAGCGGGGCGGAGCAGTTCTTC. Filled out from reference TRBV7-2 and TRBJ2-1, the complete variable domain reads GAGVSQSPSNKVTEKGKDVELRCDPISGHTALYWYRQSLGQGLEFLIYFQGNSAPDKSGLPSDRFSAERTGGSVSTLTIQRTQQEDSAVYLCASTPSGAEQFFGPGTRLTVL.

There are a few counts of this clonotype. The V gene is TRBV7-2, the J gene TRBJ2-7, with TRBD2 identical over 13 bases. Trimming took 1 base from V and 7 from J; bases not matched to a gene: 4. Looked up from germline, CDR1 is SGHTA and CDR2 is FQGNSA. This CDR3 spans 15 amino acids. The CDR3 DNA is TGTGCCAGCAGCTTAGGGACTAGCGGGAGTGAAGAGCAGTACGTC. Translation gives CASSLGTSGSEEQYV.

This clonotype was seen only a few times. The CDR3 sequence: CATSLGGSYEQYF. Written as DNA, the CDR3 is TGTGCCACCAGTCTCGGGGGCTCCTACGAGCAGTACTTC. The chain has TRBV24-1 and TRBJ2-7, with a weak D call TRBD2 (6 bases). The V and J ends lost 6 bases and 0 bases respectively, with 8 bases between them. Looked up from germline, CDR1 is KGHDR and CDR2 is SFDVKD. The CDR3 is 13 residues long.

The rearrangement links TRBV4-2 to TRBJ2-1; 14 bases match TRBD2. Germline-derived CDR1 and CDR2 are LGHNA and YNFKEQ. This CDR3 is built from 18 residues. V lost 4 bases to trimming and J lost 4 bases; unmatched junction nucleotides: 9. CDR3 amino acids: CASSPRTSGRPYYNEQFF. DNA for the CDR3: TGTGCCAGCAGCCCCCGGACTAGCGGGAGGCCGTATTACAATGAGCAGTTCTTC.

The V gene is TRBV27, the J gene TRBJ1-6; D may be TRBD1 (5 bases). Per germline, CDR1 MNHEY and CDR2 SMNVEV (reference sequence). V dropped 2 bases and J dropped 5 bases, with 13 bases sitting between them. The CDR3 totals 16 residues. DNA for the CDR3: TGTGCCAGCAGTTTAACGGGGACGGCCCATAATTCACCCCTCCACTTT. Residues: CASSLTGTAHNSPLHF.

The chain links TRBV28 to TRBJ1-5, with a weak D call TRBD1 (5 bases). Germline V lookup: CDR1 MDHEN, CDR2 SYDVKM. CDR3 size: 17 residues. V lost 3 bases and J lost 8, with 23 bases in between. CDR3 in amino acids: CASSFPEGRTTREPQHF. The CDR3 DNA reads as TGTGCCAGCAGTTTCCCCGAGGGACGGACGACCAGGGAGCCCCAGCATTTT.

The chain uses TRBV20-1 and TRBJ2-3; TRBD1 might be the D (6 bases). V was pared by 5 bases and J by 0 bases, with 12 bases between. Germline CDR1 and CDR2: DFQATT and SNEGSKA (reference sequence). The CDR3 spans 14 residues. DNA of the CDR3: TGCAGTGCTTTACGGACAGCTAGCACAGATACGCAGTATTTT. Amino acid sequence: CSALRTASTDTQYF.

This clonotype has only a few counts. The chain carries TRBV5-1 and TRBJ2-3; D is undetermined. V lost 5 bases, J lost 6 bases, and 13 bases lay in between. The germline gives CDR1 SGHRS, CDR2 YFSETQ. This CDR3 is built from 13 residues. CDR3 sequence reads: CASRDGLADTQYF. The CDR3 nucleotides read TGCGCCAGCAGGGACGGCCTGGCTGATACGCAGTATTTT.

The genes are TRBV28 and TRBJ1-2, with TRBD1 identical over 8 bases. The trim removed 6 bases at V and 4 bases at J, leaving 7 bases unmatched. This CDR3 has 14 residues. The germline gives CDR1 MDHEN, CDR2 SYDVKM. CDR3 protein: CASSPPTGVYGYTF. Written as DNA, the CDR3 is TGTGCCAGCAGCCCTCCGACAGGGGTCTATGGCTACACCTTC.